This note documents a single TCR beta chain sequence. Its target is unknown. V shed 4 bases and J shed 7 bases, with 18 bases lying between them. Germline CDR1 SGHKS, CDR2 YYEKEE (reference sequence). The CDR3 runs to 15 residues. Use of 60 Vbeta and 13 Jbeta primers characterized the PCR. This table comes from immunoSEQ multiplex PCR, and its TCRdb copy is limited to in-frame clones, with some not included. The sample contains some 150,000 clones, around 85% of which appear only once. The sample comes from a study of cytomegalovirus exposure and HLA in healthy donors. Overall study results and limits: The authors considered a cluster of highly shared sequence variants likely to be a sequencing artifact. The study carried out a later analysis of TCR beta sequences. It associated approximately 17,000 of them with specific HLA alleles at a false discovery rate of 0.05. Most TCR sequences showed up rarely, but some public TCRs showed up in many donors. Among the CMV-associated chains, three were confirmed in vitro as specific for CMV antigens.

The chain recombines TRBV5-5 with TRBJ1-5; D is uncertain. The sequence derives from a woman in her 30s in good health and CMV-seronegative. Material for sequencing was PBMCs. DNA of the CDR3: TGTGCCAGCAGCCATCAGGAGGGAGAGAGGCAGCCCCAGCATTTT. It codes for CASSHQEGERQPQHF.